The TCR beta chain described here comes from a study of OX40 agonist ivuxolimab in advanced cancers. Study summary: Hepatocellular carcinoma, melanoma, renal cell or head and neck cancer was diagnosed in the dose-escalation patients. The group had a mean age of about 60 years, ranged from roughly 23 to 85, and was 80% to 85% male. Overall study findings and caveats: The antigen specificity of the peripheral T cells (those that were expanded) was not determined. Doses of 0.1 to 3.0 mg/kg were accompanied by clonal expansion of CD4+ and CD8+ blood T cells by week 6.

Note on this clone: Its antigen remains unidentified.

TCRdb's copy holds only in-frame clones and misses some; the assay was immunoSEQ multiplex PCR. The table has some 91,000 clones, approximately 87% seen once. Between the trimmed V and J ends, which lost 7 bases and 4 bases, there was a span of 31 bases. Looked up from germline, CDR1 is SGHNT and CDR2 is YENEEA. The CDR3 is 19 amino acids. The TCR was taken from an adult with an advanced solid tumor such as melanoma, head and neck, liver or kidney cancer. V gene TRBV11-3 combines with J gene TRBJ2-5, with D perhaps assigned TRBD1 or TRBD2 (10 bases each). The source was CD4+ or CD8+ T cells sorted from blood, collected in a trial of the OX40 agonist ivuxolimab. CDR3 sequence reads: CASTTGTGVLAGVRETQYF. DNA of the CDR3: TGTGCCAGCACCACCGGGACAGGGGTTCTAGCGGGAGTTAGAGAGACCCAGTACTTC.